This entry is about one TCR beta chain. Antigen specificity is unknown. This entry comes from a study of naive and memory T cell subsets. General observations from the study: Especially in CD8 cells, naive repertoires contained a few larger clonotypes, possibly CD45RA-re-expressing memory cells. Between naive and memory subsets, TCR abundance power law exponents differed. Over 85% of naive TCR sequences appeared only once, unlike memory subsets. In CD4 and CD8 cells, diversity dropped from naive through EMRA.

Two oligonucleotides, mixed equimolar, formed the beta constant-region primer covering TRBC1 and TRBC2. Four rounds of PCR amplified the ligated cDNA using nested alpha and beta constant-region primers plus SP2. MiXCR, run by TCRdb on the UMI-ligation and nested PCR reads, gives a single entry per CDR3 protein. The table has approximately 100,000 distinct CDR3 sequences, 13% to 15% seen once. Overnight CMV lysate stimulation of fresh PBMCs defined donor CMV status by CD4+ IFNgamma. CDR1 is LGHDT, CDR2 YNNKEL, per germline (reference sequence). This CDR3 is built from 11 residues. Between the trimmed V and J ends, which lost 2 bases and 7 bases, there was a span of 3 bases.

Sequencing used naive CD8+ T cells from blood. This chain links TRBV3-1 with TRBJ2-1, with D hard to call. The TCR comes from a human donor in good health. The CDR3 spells CASSQMNEQFF. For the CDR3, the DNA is TGTGCCAGCAGCCAAATGAATGAGCAGTTCTTC.